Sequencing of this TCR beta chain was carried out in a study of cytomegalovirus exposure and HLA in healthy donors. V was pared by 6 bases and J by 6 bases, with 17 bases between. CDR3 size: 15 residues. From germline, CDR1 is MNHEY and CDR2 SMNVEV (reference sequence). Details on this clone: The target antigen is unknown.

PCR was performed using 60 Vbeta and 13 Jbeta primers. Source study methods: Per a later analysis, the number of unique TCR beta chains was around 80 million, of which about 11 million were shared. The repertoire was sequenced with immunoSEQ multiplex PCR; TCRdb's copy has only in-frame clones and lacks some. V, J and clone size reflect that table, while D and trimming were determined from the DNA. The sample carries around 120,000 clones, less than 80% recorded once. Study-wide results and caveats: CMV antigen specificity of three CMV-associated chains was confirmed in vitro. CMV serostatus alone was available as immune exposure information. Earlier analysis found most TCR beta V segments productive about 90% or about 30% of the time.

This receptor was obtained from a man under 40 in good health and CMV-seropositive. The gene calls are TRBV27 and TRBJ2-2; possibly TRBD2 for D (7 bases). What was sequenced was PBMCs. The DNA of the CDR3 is TGTGCCAGCAGCTACTCTACGGGGGGCTCCGGGGAGCTGTTTTTT. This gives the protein CASSYSTGGSGELFF.